These 26 T cell receptor beta chains originate from one sample sequenced in a study of blood T cell repertoires in COVID-19. TCRdb's table, derived via immunoSEQ multiplex PCR, lists solely in-frame clones and lacks some. The sample comprises some 130,000 clones, 70% to 85% of which are singletons, and approximately 9.9% rests with the top ten. Sequenced input: peripheral blood. The receptors here all came from a man in his 60s who had recovered from COVID-19.

This clone occurred once. This rearrangement joins TRBV28 to TRBJ2-5; 7 bases are shared with TRBD1. With 2 bases clipped from V and 5 bases from J, the junction kept 2 bases outside the gene matches. The CDR3 totals 13 residues. The V gene's germline CDR1 is MDHEN and CDR2 SYDVKM. The CDR3 nucleotides are TGTGCCAGCAGTTTAGGACAGGAGGAGACCCAGTACTTC. Amino acid sequence: CASSLGQEETQYF.

CDR3 amino acids: CASSLDLSALHF. CDR3 nucleotides: TGCGCCAGCAGCTTGGATCTCTCGGCCCTCCACTTT. The chain links TRBV5-1 to TRBJ1-6; D is undetermined. This CDR3 contains 12 residues. Looked up from germline, CDR1 is SGHRS and CDR2 is YFSETQ. Trimming left V 0 bases short and J 14 bases short, with 9 bases between.

V and J are TRBV7-2 and TRBJ2-5; maybe TRBD1 (5 bases). Germline V lookup: CDR1 SGHTA, CDR2 FQGNSA. The CDR3 length is 16 residues. Deletions cut 1 base from V and 2 bases from J, with 14 bases between. In DNA form, the CDR3 reads TGTGCCAGCAGCTTAGTGGCACAGGCAGGGCAAGAGACCCAGTACTTC. Translation gives CASSLVAQAGQETQYF.

This clone was seen only a few times. This sequence joins TRBV25-1 and TRBJ1-5, with TRBD1 matching 7 bases. The CDR3 sequence is 13 residues long. Germline V gene lookup returns CDR1 MGHDK and CDR2 SYGVNS. The ends lost 5 bases at V and 6 bases at J; junction bases unmatched: 4. DNA of the CDR3: TGTGCCAGCAGTAAGGGGGCCGGTCAGCCCCAGCATTTT. This codes for CASSKGAGQPQHF.

The rearrangement uses TRBV7-8 and TRBJ1-4, with 7 bases fitting TRBD1. V gave up 4 bases and J gave up 0 bases; unmatched junction bases: 14. The CDR3 sequence is 19 residues long. Germline CDR1 SGHVS, CDR2 FQNEAQ. CDR3 residues: CASSYRQGRSFATNEKLFF. CDR3 DNA sequence: TGTGCCAGCAGCTACCGACAGGGCCGTTCTTTTGCAACTAATGAAAAACTGTTTTTT.

As for this clone: One junction end does not reproduce the germline sequence, and a read error may be involved. Other DNA sequences from this sample encode an identical CDR3 as well. The chain links TRBV7-2 to TRBJ2-6; 8 positions match TRBD2. Germline V lookup: CDR1 SGHTA, CDR2 FQGNSA. This CDR3 comprises 16 residues. For the CDR3, the DNA is TGTGCTAGCAGCCCCCGGGGGGGACCTGGGGCCAACGTCCTGACTTTC. Protein sequence: CASSPRGGPGANVLTF.

The chain couples TRBV7-2 to TRBJ2-2; D uncertain. This CDR3 comprises 16 residues. Deletions cut 2 bases from V and 0 bases from J, with 10 bases between. Germline-derived CDR1 and CDR2 are SGHTA and FQGNSA. In DNA form, the CDR3 reads TGTGCCAGCAGCTTATTGAGCCGCGCGAACACCGGGGAGCTGTTTTTT. This codes for CASSLLSRANTGELFF.

The V and J genes are TRBV21-1 and TRBJ2-3; the DNA was not compared with TRBD2, the D call given in the table. TRBV21-1 is a pseudogene segment. The CDR3 loop spans 16 amino acids. CDR3 loop: CASSTLSGGPTDTQYF. The CDR3 region has the DNA TGTGCCAGCAGCACCCTCTCGGGAGGGCCGACAGATACGCAGTATTTT.

The chain uses TRBV7-2 and TRBJ1-6; no clear D. Trimming stripped 5 bases from V and 8 bases from J, with 10 bases between. Germline loops: CDR1 SGHTA, CDR2 FQGNSA. The CDR3 has 13 residues. The CDR3 coding sequence is TGTGCCAGCAGCGCTAACACAGATTCACCCCTCCACTTT. Protein product: CASSANTDSPLHF.

This clone was counted between two and nine times. The V and J genes are TRBV6-5 and TRBJ1-2; 7 bases are a match to TRBD1. CDR1 is MNHEY, CDR2 SVGAGI, per germline. Losses at the gene ends were 5 bases for V and 8 bases for J; bases not matched to a gene: 8. This CDR3 comprises 13 residues. Written as DNA, the CDR3 is TGTGCCAGCAGTCCTCAGGGGGAGGTCGGCTACACCTTC. This sequence encodes CASSPQGEVGYTF.

This clone was detected a few times. The V call is TRBV30, the J call TRBJ2-7; 9 bases align to TRBD2. V gave up 3 bases and J gave up 1 base; unmatched junction bases: 1. Per germline, CDR1 GTSNPN and CDR2 SVGIG (reference sequence). The CDR3 length is 13 residues. CDR3 DNA sequence: TGTGCCTGGAGGCTAGCGGGATCCTACGAGCAGTACTTC. This encodes CAWRLAGSYEQYF.

The rearrangement links TRBV2 to TRBJ2-7; D gene unclear. The germline V gene has CDR1 SNHLY and CDR2 FYNNEI. The CDR3 extends over 11 amino acids. Trimming stripped 3 bases from V and 3 bases from J, with 3 bases between. CDR3 nucleotide sequence: TGTGCCAGCAGTGACAACTACGAGCAGTACTTC. Its protein product is CASSDNYEQYF.

This clone was counted a single time. The CDR3 here is CASSISPGAKGNQPQHF. The CDR3 nucleotides are TGTGCCAGTAGTATATCCCCAGGGGCCAAGGGCAATCAGCCCCAGCATTTT. The genes are TRBV19 and TRBJ1-5; TRBD1 might be the D (6 bases). CDR3 length: 17 residues. The V gene lost 2 bases and the J gene lost 2 bases, with 16 bases spanning the gap. From germline, CDR1 is LNHDA and CDR2 SQIVND (reference sequence).

This clone was counted a single time. The chain carries TRBV6-2 or TRBV6-3 and TRBJ2-4; unclear D gene. There are 16 residues in the CDR3. Germline lookup yields CDR1 MNHEY and CDR2 SVGEGT. Trimming shortened V by 6 bases and J by 1 base, and 16 bases separated the two germline ends. CDR3 loop: CASSSIMSPAKNIQYF. The CDR3 nucleotides are TGTGCCAGCAGCAGCATCATGAGTCCGGCCAAAAACATTCAGTACTTC.

This chain joins TRBV6-5 and TRBJ2-2, with 8 nucleotides matching TRBD2. Germline V CDR1 and CDR2: MNHEY, SVGAGI. V shed 7 bases, J shed 3 bases, and the junction held 7 bases outside the gene matches. This CDR3 has 15 amino acids. CDR3 bases: TGTGCCAGCACTCGGAGCGGGGGAGACACCGGGGAGCTGTTTTTT. Its translation is CASTRSGGDTGELFF.

V is TRBV6-5 and J is TRBJ1-6, with D possibly being TRBD1 (6 bases). The CDR3 contains 14 residues. The V and J ends lost 4 bases and 8 bases respectively, with 12 bases between them. Germline CDR1 and CDR2: MNHEY and SVGAGI. CDR3 DNA sequence: TGTGCCAGCAGTTTAACACAGGGTTATTCACCCCTCCACTTT. Protein sequence: CASSLTQGYSPLHF.

This clone was seen more than once but under ten times. The chain recombines TRBV7-9 with TRBJ1-4, with no clear D. V was clipped by 0 bases and J by 1 base, with 12 bases between them. The CDR3 covers 17 residues. The V gene's germline CDR1 is SEHNR and CDR2 FQNEAQ (reference sequence). The CDR3 nucleotides are TGTGCCAGCAGCTTAGCGCGCGGTATGGGAACTAATGAAAAACTGTTTTTT. Its protein is CASSLARGMGTNEKLFF. The full variable domain, with the rest looked up from reference TRBV7-9 and TRBJ1-4, is DTGVSQNPRHKITKRGQNVTFRCDPISEHNRLYWYRQTLGQGPEFLTYFQNEAQLEKSRLLSDRFSAERPKGSFSTLEIQRTEQGDSAMYLCASSLARGMGTNEKLFFGSGTQLSVL.

V gene TRBV9 combines with J gene TRBJ2-1; 10 nucleotides line up with TRBD2. V shed 4 bases, J shed 2 bases, and the junction held 6 bases outside the gene matches. Germline loops: CDR1 SGDLS, CDR2 YYNGEE. The CDR3 spans 16 residues. The CDR3 region is CASSPRTSGAYNEQFF. The CDR3 DNA is TGTGCCAGCAGCCCACGGACTAGCGGCGCCTACAATGAGCAGTTCTTC.

The chain carries TRBV7-2 and TRBJ2-3; no clear D gene. The ends were cut back, 3 bases at V and 2 bases at J, with 15 bases in the middle. Germline-derived CDR1 and CDR2 are SGHTA and FQGNSA. This CDR3 is 16 amino acids long. CDR3 protein: CASSFSSGANTDTQYF. In DNA, the CDR3 is TGTGCCAGCAGCTTTTCGTCCGGAGCTAACACAGATACGCAGTATTTT.

The rearrangement joins TRBV6-6 to TRBJ1-1; D is unclear. Looked up from germline, CDR1 is MNHNY and CDR2 is SVGAGI (reference sequence). Deletions cut 0 bases from V and 2 bases from J, with 7 bases between. This CDR3 is 14 amino acids long. CDR3 nucleotide sequence: TGTGCCAGCAGTTACTCGGGAGGTAACACTGAAGCTTTCTTT. This gives the protein CASSYSGGNTEAFF.

The genes are TRBV18 and TRBJ2-2; weak D call: TRBD1 (7 bases). This CDR3 has 13 residues. V lost 6 bases to trimming and J lost 3 bases, with 8 bases between them. Germline CDR1 reads KGHSH; CDR2 reads LQKENI. This CDR3 is CASSRGDTGELFF. The CDR3, as DNA: TGTGCCAGCTCCAGGGGGGACACCGGGGAGCTGTTTTTT. The full variable domain, its missing parts supplied by reference TRBV18 and TRBJ2-2, is NAGVMQNPRHLVRRRGQEARLRCSPMKGHSHVYWYRQLPEEGLKFMVYLQKENIIDESGMPKERFSAEFPKEGPSILRIQQVVRGDSAAYFCASSRGDTGELFFGEGSRLTVL.

The gene calls are TRBV11-2 and TRBJ2-1; TRBD1 matches 11 bases. The CDR3 extends over 16 amino acids. The germline CDR1 and CDR2 sequences are SGHAT and FQNNGV. The V segment lost 5 bases and the J segment 0 bases; nucleotides outside the gene matches: 3. Here the CDR3 reads CASSKGTGGSYNEQFF. The DNA for the CDR3 is TGTGCCAGCAGCAAAGGGACAGGGGGCTCCTACAATGAGCAGTTCTTC.

The chain recombines TRBV19 with TRBJ2-1, with TRBD1 matching 8 bases. CDR1 is LNHDA and CDR2 is SQIVND in the germline V gene (reference sequence). The ends lost 3 bases at V and 8 bases at J; junction bases unmatched: 9. The CDR3 has 15 residues. DNA of the CDR3: TGTGCCAGTAGTATTGGGCCAGGGGGCTGGGATGAGCAGTTCTTC. Protein sequence: CASSIGPGGWDEQFF.

The chain employs TRBV12-3 or TRBV12-4 and TRBJ1-2; D uncertain. The CDR3 consists of 13 residues. V shed 5 bases and J shed 6 bases, with 13 bases lying between them. CDR3 sequence reads: CASSPHYGDGYTF. The CDR3 coding sequence is TGTGCCAGCAGTCCTCACTACGGGGATGGCTACACCTTC.

The chain has TRBV5-1 and TRBJ2-1, with 8 positions matching TRBD2. CDR1 is SGHRS and CDR2 is YFSETQ in the germline V gene. The CDR3 has 17 amino acids. Unmatched junction bases numbered 14, after V lost 0 bases and J lost 9 bases. Here the CDR3 DNA reads TGCGCCAGCAGCTTGGGGCCTAACGGGAGGGCCGGCACTGAGCAGTTCTTC. Protein product: CASSLGPNGRAGTEQFF.

This sequence joins TRBV4-1 and TRBJ2-7, with 8 bases lining up with TRBD2. The CDR3 totals 18 residues. After removal of 2 bases from V and 1 base from J, the junction contained 13 bases not matched to a gene. CDR1 is MGHRA and CDR2 is YSYEKL in the germline V gene. This CDR3 is CASSQTRGRSGGSYEQYF. The CDR3 bases are TGCGCCAGCAGCCAAACAAGAGGGCGGAGCGGGGGATCCTACGAGCAGTACTTC.